The rows below give T cell receptor beta chains drawn from one sample of a study of cytomegalovirus exposure and HLA in healthy donors. Profiled with immunoSEQ multiplex PCR; TCRdb holds only in-frame clones, not every one. The sample consists of about 190,000 clones, around three quarters of them appearing once. Sequenced sample: PBMCs. The origin of the receptors is a woman aged 18-35 years in good health and CMV-seronegative. Each CDR3 is given with its conserved first and last residue. Each record gives: D gene, clone size, J gene, V gene, CDR3 protein, CDR3 DNA. D genes are given only for firm matches. Only some rows state a clone size, as once, few, many or a class for expanded clones.

d_call: TRBD2; clone_size: few; j_call: TRBJ2-3; v_call: TRBV30; cdr3_aa: CAWGMGLAGGGDTQYF; cdr3_nt: TGTGCCTGGGGTATGGGACTAGCGGGAGGTGGAGATACGCAGTATTTT
d_call: TRBD1; clone_size: NA; j_call: TRBJ1-5; v_call: TRBV28; cdr3_aa: CASGQGLSQPQHF; cdr3_nt: TGTGCCAGTGGACAGGGTTTGAGTCAGCCCCAGCATTTT
d_call: TRBD1; clone_size: once; j_call: TRBJ1-1; v_call: TRBV5-1; cdr3_aa: CASSLEGQGPGNTEAFF; cdr3_nt: TGCGCCAGCAGCTTGGAGGGACAGGGGCCAGGGAACACTGAAGCTTTCTTT
d_call: NA; clone_size: NA; j_call: TRBJ1-1; v_call: TRBV28; cdr3_aa: CASSLALLRNTEAFF; cdr3_nt: TGTGCCAGCAGTTTAGCGTTACTGAGGAACACTGAAGCTTTCTTT
d_call: TRBD2; clone_size: NA; j_call: TRBJ2-5; v_call: TRBV5-1; cdr3_aa: CASRLSPAGEETQYF; cdr3_nt: TGCGCCAGCCGCCTATCGCCAGCGGGGGAAGAGACCCAGTACTTC
d_call: TRBD2; clone_size: NA; j_call: TRBJ2-3; v_call: TRBV2; cdr3_aa: CASSGGTITDTQYF; cdr3_nt: TGTGCCAGCTCAGGCGGGACTATCACAGATACGCAGTATTTT
d_call: TRBD1; clone_size: once; j_call: TRBJ2-5; v_call: TRBV5-4; cdr3_aa: CASSLTGALETQYF; cdr3_nt: TGTGCCAGCAGCCTGACAGGGGCCCTGGAGACCCAGTACTTC
d_call: NA; clone_size: once; j_call: TRBJ2-5; v_call: TRBV5-5; cdr3_aa: CASSLFTGTRETQYF; cdr3_nt: TGTGCCAGCAGCTTGTTCACAGGGACGAGGGAGACCCAGTACTTC
d_call: TRBD2; clone_size: NA; j_call: TRBJ2-2; v_call: TRBV7-2; cdr3_aa: CASSLPGLASGELFF; cdr3_nt: TGTGCCAGCAGCTTACCCGGACTAGCGTCCGGGGAGCTGTTTTTT
d_call: NA; clone_size: NA; j_call: TRBJ1-4; v_call: TRBV7-8; cdr3_aa: CASSSGQLNEKLFF; cdr3_nt: TGTGCCAGCAGCTCAGGACAGCTTAATGAAAAACTGTTTTTT
d_call: TRBD1; clone_size: NA; j_call: TRBJ2-7; v_call: TRBV19; cdr3_aa: CASRGTGSYEQYF; cdr3_nt: TGTGCCAGCCGAGGGACAGGTTCCTACGAGCAGTACTTC
d_call: TRBD1; clone_size: NA; j_call: TRBJ1-3; v_call: TRBV9; cdr3_aa: CASSGGTGVGNTIYF; cdr3_nt: TGTGCCAGCAGCGGAGGGACAGGGGTAGGAAACACCATATATTTT
d_call: NA; clone_size: once; j_call: TRBJ2-1; v_call: TRBV7-2; cdr3_aa: CASSSGTYTYNEQFF; cdr3_nt: TGTGCCAGCAGCTCCGGGACTTATACCTACAATGAGCAGTTCTTC
d_call: NA; clone_size: NA; j_call: TRBJ2-2; v_call: TRBV11-2; cdr3_aa: CASSDYIQARNTGELFF; cdr3_nt: TGTGCCAGCAGTGACTATATCCAGGCCCGGAACACCGGGGAGCTGTTTTTT
d_call: TRBD2; clone_size: NA; j_call: TRBJ2-5; v_call: TRBV6-6; cdr3_aa: CASSSTSGQETQYF; cdr3_nt: TGTGCCAGCAGTTCCACTAGCGGCCAAGAGACCCAGTACTTC
d_call: TRBD1; clone_size: NA; j_call: TRBJ1-1; v_call: TRBV9; cdr3_aa: CASSEGAGTEAFF; cdr3_nt: TGTGCCAGCAGCGAGGGGGCGGGCACTGAAGCTTTCTTT
d_call: TRBD1; clone_size: NA; j_call: TRBJ1-2; v_call: TRBV5-6; cdr3_aa: CASSFGTGVGYTF; cdr3_nt: TGTGCCAGCAGCTTTGGGACAGGGGTCGGCTACACCTTC
d_call: NA; clone_size: NA; j_call: TRBJ1-5; v_call: TRBV7-9; cdr3_aa: CSSSSAGGKNQPQHF; cdr3_nt: TGTTCCAGCAGCTCCGCGGGAGGTAAGAATCAGCCCCAGCATTTT
d_call: TRBD2; clone_size: NA; j_call: TRBJ2-7; v_call: TRBV4-1; cdr3_aa: CASSQEAGGSYEQYF; cdr3_nt: TGCGCCAGCAGCCAAGAGGCGGGGGGCTCCTACGAGCAGTACTTC
d_call: TRBD2; clone_size: once; j_call: TRBJ2-1; v_call: TRBV7-9; cdr3_aa: CASRPGGGTADQFPNEQFF; cdr3_nt: TGTGCCAGCAGACCCGGCGGGGGGACCGCCGATCAATTCCCTAATGAGCAGTTCTTC
d_call: NA; clone_size: NA; j_call: TRBJ2-7; v_call: TRBV5-1; cdr3_aa: CASSTQGFDYEQYF; cdr3_nt: TGCGCCAGCAGCACCCAGGGTTTTGACTACGAGCAGTACTTC
d_call: NA; clone_size: NA; j_call: TRBJ1-1; v_call: TRBV19; cdr3_aa: CASSHGQKNTEAFF; cdr3_nt: TGTGCCAGTAGCCACGGACAGAAGAACACTGAAGCTTTCTTT
d_call: TRBD1; clone_size: NA; j_call: TRBJ2-7; v_call: TRBV6-5; cdr3_aa: CASSEGTGVYEQYF; cdr3_nt: TGTGCCAGCAGTGAAGGGACAGGGGTTTATGAGCAGTACTTC
d_call: NA; clone_size: NA; j_call: TRBJ2-3; v_call: TRBV5-1; cdr3_aa: CASSLSQGLDTQYF; cdr3_nt: TGCGCCAGCAGCTTGTCTCAGGGCTTAGATACGCAGTATTTT
d_call: TRBD1; clone_size: NA; j_call: TRBJ2-7; v_call: TRBV6-1; cdr3_aa: CASRETGDEQYF; cdr3_nt: TGTGCCAGCAGGGAGACAGGGGATGAGCAGTACTTC
d_call: NA; clone_size: NA; j_call: TRBJ1-4; v_call: TRBV5-1; cdr3_aa: CASSSDGGDEKLFF; cdr3_nt: TGCGCCAGCAGCTCGGACGGAGGGGATGAAAAACTGTTTTTT
d_call: TRBD2; clone_size: few; j_call: TRBJ2-2; v_call: TRBV4-1; cdr3_aa: CASSQDILWLAEGRTGELFF; cdr3_nt: TGCGCCAGCAGCCAAGACATTCTTTGGCTAGCGGAAGGGAGGACCGGGGAGCTGTTTTTT
d_call: NA; clone_size: NA; j_call: TRBJ1-1; v_call: TRBV19; cdr3_aa: CASSISSGALNTEAFF; cdr3_nt: TGTGCCAGTAGTATCTCTTCAGGGGCCCTGAACACTGAAGCTTTCTTT
d_call: NA; clone_size: NA; j_call: TRBJ1-4; v_call: TRBV5-4; cdr3_aa: CASSHDRYDEKLFF; cdr3_nt: TGTGCCAGCAGCCACGACAGGTACGACGAAAAACTGTTTTTT
d_call: NA; clone_size: once; j_call: TRBJ1-5; v_call: TRBV19; cdr3_aa: CASDIRGPYQPQHF; cdr3_nt: TGTGCCAGTGATATCAGGGGCCCCTACCAGCCCCAGCATTTT
d_call: TRBD2; clone_size: once; j_call: TRBJ2-1; v_call: TRBV5-1; cdr3_aa: CASSLAFTGGRDEQFF; cdr3_nt: TGCGCCAGCAGCTTGGCCTTTACGGGAGGAAGGGATGAGCAGTTCTTC
d_call: TRBD2; clone_size: NA; j_call: TRBJ2-3; v_call: TRBV5-4; cdr3_aa: CASSRRPSGSGADTQYF; cdr3_nt: TGTGCCAGCAGCCGCCGCCCTAGCGGGAGTGGGGCAGATACGCAGTATTTT
d_call: NA; clone_size: few; j_call: TRBJ1-1; v_call: TRBV21-1; cdr3_aa: CASSTRQGAHENTEAFF; cdr3_nt: TGTGCCAGCAGCACCCGACAGGGGGCGCATGAGAACACTGAAGCTTTCTTT
d_call: NA; clone_size: NA; j_call: TRBJ1-3; v_call: TRBV19; cdr3_aa: CASSTGFPSTIYF; cdr3_nt: TGTGCCAGTAGTACGGGATTCCCGAGCACCATATATTTT
d_call: NA; clone_size: NA; j_call: TRBJ1-4; v_call: TRBV27; cdr3_aa: CASRQLSTNEKLFF; cdr3_nt: TGTGCCAGCCGACAGCTATCAACTAATGAAAAACTGTTTTTT
d_call: TRBD1; clone_size: NA; j_call: TRBJ2-7; v_call: TRBV28; cdr3_aa: CASSPPWGQLDEQYF; cdr3_nt: TGTGCCAGCAGTCCCCCCTGGGGACAGCTAGACGAGCAGTACTTC
d_call: TRBD1; clone_size: NA; j_call: TRBJ2-3; v_call: TRBV5-1; cdr3_aa: CASSPGDRGRDTQYF; cdr3_nt: TGCGCCAGCAGCCCCGGGGACAGGGGGCGCGATACGCAGTATTTT
d_call: TRBD2; clone_size: NA; j_call: TRBJ2-5; v_call: TRBV2; cdr3_aa: CASSEDGGLEGTQYF; cdr3_nt: TGTGCCAGCAGTGAAGATGGGGGACTAGAGGGGACCCAGTACTTC
d_call: TRBD1; clone_size: NA; j_call: TRBJ1-2; v_call: TRBV5-4; cdr3_aa: CASSLRQGVVYGYTF; cdr3_nt: TGTGCCAGCAGCTTGAGGCAGGGGGTAGTCTATGGCTACACCTTC
d_call: TRBD1; clone_size: NA; j_call: TRBJ1-5; v_call: TRBV28; cdr3_aa: CASSPGQGNQPQHF; cdr3_nt: TGTGCCAGCAGCCCCGGACAGGGCAATCAGCCCCAGCATTTT
d_call: NA; clone_size: NA; j_call: TRBJ1-1; v_call: TRBV2; cdr3_aa: CASSEQNTEAFF; cdr3_nt: TGTGCCAGCAGTGAACAGAACACTGAAGCTTTCTTT
d_call: NA; clone_size: NA; j_call: TRBJ2-1; v_call: TRBV29-1; cdr3_aa: CSVETDEQFF; cdr3_nt: TGCAGCGTTGAAACGGATGAGCAGTTCTTC
d_call: NA; clone_size: NA; j_call: TRBJ2-1; v_call: TRBV5-1; cdr3_aa: CASSSLGPYNEQFF; cdr3_nt: TGCGCCAGCAGCTCCCTAGGCCCCTACAATGAGCAGTTCTTC
d_call: TRBD1; clone_size: once; j_call: TRBJ1-6; v_call: TRBV4-1; cdr3_aa: CASSQGTGYSPLHF; cdr3_nt: TGCGCCAGCAGCCAAGGGACAGGCTACTCACCCCTCCACTTT
d_call: NA; clone_size: NA; j_call: TRBJ1-2; v_call: TRBV5-6; cdr3_aa: CASSHSKTVLFSYTF; cdr3_nt: TGTGCCAGCAGCCACAGTAAGACAGTCCTATTCAGCTACACCTTC
d_call: NA; clone_size: many; j_call: TRBJ1-1; v_call: TRBV6-1; cdr3_aa: CASSERRTEAFF; cdr3_nt: TGTGCCAGCAGTGAAAGGAGGACTGAAGCTTTCTTT
d_call: NA; clone_size: many; j_call: TRBJ1-5; v_call: TRBV19; cdr3_aa: CASNRVNQPQHF; cdr3_nt: TGTGCCAGTAACAGGGTTAATCAGCCCCAGCATTTT
d_call: NA; clone_size: NA; j_call: TRBJ1-1; v_call: TRBV7-2; cdr3_aa: CASSPIWAGGNTEAFF; cdr3_nt: TGTGCCAGCAGCCCAATTTGGGCCGGGGGAAACACTGAAGCTTTCTTT
d_call: TRBD1; clone_size: few; j_call: TRBJ2-2; v_call: TRBV7-2; cdr3_aa: CASSLLQGAVGELFF; cdr3_nt: TGTGCCAGCAGCTTATTACAGGGGGCAGTCGGGGAGCTGTTTTTT
d_call: TRBD2; clone_size: NA; j_call: TRBJ2-2; v_call: TRBV28; cdr3_aa: CASSERGSGELFF; cdr3_nt: TGTGCCAGCAGCGAGCGGGGGTCCGGGGAGCTGTTTTTT
d_call: NA; clone_size: few; j_call: TRBJ1-1; v_call: TRBV5-6; cdr3_aa: CASSPSMTSGAFF; cdr3_nt: TGTGCCAGCAGCCCCTCGATGACCTCAGGGGCTTTCTTT
d_call: TRBD1; clone_size: NA; j_call: TRBJ2-1; v_call: TRBV6-6; cdr3_aa: CASRPGTGGYNEQFF; cdr3_nt: TGTGCCAGCAGACCCGGGACAGGGGGATACAATGAGCAGTTCTTC
d_call: NA; clone_size: NA; j_call: TRBJ1-1; v_call: TRBV4-1; cdr3_aa: CASSQGGNTEAFF; cdr3_nt: TGCGCCAGCAGCCAAGGCGGGAACACTGAAGCTTTCTTT
d_call: NA; clone_size: NA; j_call: TRBJ1-1; v_call: TRBV5-6; cdr3_aa: CASSLGGNTEAFF; cdr3_nt: TGTGCCAGCAGCTTGGGAGGGAACACTGAAGCTTTCTTT
d_call: NA; clone_size: NA; j_call: TRBJ1-2; v_call: TRBV7-2; cdr3_aa: CASSLGAVYGYTF; cdr3_nt: TGTGCCAGCAGCTTAGGGGCTGTCTATGGCTACACCTTC